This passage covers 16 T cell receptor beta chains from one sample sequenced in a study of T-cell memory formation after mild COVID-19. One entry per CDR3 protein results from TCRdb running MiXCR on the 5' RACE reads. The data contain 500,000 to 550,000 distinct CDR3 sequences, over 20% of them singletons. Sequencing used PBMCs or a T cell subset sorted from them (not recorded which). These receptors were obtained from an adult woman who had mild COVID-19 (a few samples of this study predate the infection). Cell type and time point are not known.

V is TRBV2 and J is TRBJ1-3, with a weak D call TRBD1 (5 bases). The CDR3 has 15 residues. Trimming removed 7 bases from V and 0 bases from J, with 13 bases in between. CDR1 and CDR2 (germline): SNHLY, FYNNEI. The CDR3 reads CASKYEQASGNTIYF. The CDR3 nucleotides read TGTGCCAGCAAATACGAACAGGCCTCTGGAAACACCATATATTTT.

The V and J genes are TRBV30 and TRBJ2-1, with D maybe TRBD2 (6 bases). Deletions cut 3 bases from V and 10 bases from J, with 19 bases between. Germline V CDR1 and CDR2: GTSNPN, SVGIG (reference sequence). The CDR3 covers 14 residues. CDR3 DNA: TGTGCCTGGAGCCTTGAGGCGGGAATGTCCGAGCAGTTCTTC. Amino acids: CAWSLEAGMSEQFF.

This chain's CDR3 is CASRPDRGAANYGYTF. Written as DNA, the CDR3 is TGTGCCAGCAGGCCCGACAGGGGAGCGGCTAACTATGGCTACACCTTC. V gene TRBV6-5 combines with J gene TRBJ1-2; the match to TRBD1 covers 8 bases. Germline-derived CDR1 and CDR2 are MNHEY and SVGAGI. This CDR3 is 16 amino acids long. J gave up 0 bases and V 6 bases, and 9 bases lay outside the gene matches.

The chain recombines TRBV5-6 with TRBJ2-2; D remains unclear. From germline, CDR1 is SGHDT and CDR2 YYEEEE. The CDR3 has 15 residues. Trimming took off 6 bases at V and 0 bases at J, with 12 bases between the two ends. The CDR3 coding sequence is TGTGCCAGCACCCGGTGGCAGGCGAACACCGGGGAGCTGTTTTTT. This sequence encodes CASTRWQANTGELFF. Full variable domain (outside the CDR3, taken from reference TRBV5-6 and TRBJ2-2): DAGVTQSPTHLIKTRGQQVTLRCSPKSGHDTVSWYQQALGQGPQFIFQYYEEEERQRGNFPDRFSGHQFPNYSSELNVNALLLGDSALYLCASTRWQANTGELFFGEGSRLTVL.

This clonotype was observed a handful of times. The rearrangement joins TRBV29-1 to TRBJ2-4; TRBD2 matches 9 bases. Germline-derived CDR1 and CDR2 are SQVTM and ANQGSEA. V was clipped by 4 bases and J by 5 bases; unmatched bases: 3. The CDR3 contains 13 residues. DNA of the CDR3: TGCAGCGTTGGGGTAGCGGGAGAAAACATTCAGTACTTC. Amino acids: CSVGVAGENIQYF.

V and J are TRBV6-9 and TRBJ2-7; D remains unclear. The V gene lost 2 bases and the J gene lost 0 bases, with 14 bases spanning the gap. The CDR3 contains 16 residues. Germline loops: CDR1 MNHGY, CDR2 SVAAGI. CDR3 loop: CASSYAPTDVSYEQYF. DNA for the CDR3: TGTGCCAGCAGTTATGCCCCGACTGATGTCTCCTACGAGCAGTACTTC.

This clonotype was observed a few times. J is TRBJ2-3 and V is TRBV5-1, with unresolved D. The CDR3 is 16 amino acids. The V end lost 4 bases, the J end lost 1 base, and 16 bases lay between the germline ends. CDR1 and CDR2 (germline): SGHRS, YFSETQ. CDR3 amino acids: CASSRLQARRTDTQYF. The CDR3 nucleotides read TGCGCCAGCAGCAGGCTCCAGGCTCGACGCACAGATACGCAGTATTTT.

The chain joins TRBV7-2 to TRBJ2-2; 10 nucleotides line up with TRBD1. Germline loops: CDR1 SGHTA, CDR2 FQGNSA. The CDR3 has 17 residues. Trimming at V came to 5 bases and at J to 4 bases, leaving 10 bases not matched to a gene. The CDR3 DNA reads TGTGCCAGCAGCCCCCGGGACAGGGGCGGTGGCACCGGGGAGCTGTTTTTT. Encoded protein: CASSPRDRGGGTGELFF.

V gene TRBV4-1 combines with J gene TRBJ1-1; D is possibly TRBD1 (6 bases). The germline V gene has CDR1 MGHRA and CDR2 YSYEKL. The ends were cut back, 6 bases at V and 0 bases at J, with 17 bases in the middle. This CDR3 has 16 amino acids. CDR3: CASSPAGGGMNTEAFF. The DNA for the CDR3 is TGCGCCAGCAGTCCTGCGGGAGGGGGAATGAACACTGAAGCTTTCTTT.

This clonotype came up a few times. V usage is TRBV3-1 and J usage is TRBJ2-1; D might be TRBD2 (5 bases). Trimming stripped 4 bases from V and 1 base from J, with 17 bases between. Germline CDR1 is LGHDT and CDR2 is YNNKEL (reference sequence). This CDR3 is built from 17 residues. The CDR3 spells CASSLGPAGGSYNEQFF. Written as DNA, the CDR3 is TGTGCCAGCAGCCTCGGACCTGCGGGTGGGTCCTACAATGAGCAGTTCTTC.

The CDR3 coding sequence is TGTGCCAGCAGTATTAAGGAGTTTGATGGCTACACCTTC. This gives the protein CASSIKEFDGYTF. The chain has TRBV6-1 and TRBJ1-2; no reliable D call. The CDR3 runs 13 residues. Trimming removed 5 bases from V and 6 bases from J, with 13 bases in between. Looked up from germline, CDR1 is MNHNS and CDR2 is SASEGT.

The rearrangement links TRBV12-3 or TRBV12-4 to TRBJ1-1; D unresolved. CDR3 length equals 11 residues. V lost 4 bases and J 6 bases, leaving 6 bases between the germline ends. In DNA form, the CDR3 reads TGTGCCAGCAGTTCGCATCCTGAAGCTTTCTTT. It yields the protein CASSSHPEAFF.

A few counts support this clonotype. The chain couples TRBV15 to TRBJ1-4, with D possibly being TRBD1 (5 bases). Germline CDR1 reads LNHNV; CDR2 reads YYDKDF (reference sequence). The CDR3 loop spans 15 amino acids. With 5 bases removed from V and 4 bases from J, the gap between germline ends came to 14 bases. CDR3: CATSGLGGGNEKLFF. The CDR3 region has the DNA TGTGCCACCAGCGGGCTTGGGGGGGGTAATGAAAAACTGTTTTTT. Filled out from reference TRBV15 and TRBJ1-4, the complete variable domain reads DAMVIQNPRYQVTQFGKPVTLSCSQTLNHNVMYWYQQKSSQAPKLLFHYYDKDFNNEADTPDNFQSRRPNTSFCFLDIRSPGLGDTAMYLCATSGLGGGNEKLFFGSGTQLSVL.

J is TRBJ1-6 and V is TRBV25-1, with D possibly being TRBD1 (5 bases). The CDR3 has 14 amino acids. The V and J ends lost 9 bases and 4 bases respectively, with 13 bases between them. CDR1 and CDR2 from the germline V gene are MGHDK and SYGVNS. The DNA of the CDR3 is TGTGCCAGTAGTCATAGGGGTTATAATTCACCCCTCCACTTT. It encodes CASSHRGYNSPLHF.

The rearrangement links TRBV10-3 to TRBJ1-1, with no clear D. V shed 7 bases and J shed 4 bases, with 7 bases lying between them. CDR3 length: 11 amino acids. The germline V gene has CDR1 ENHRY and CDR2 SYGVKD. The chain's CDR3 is CAIKESTEAFF. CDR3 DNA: TGTGCCATCAAGGAGAGCACTGAAGCTTTCTTT.

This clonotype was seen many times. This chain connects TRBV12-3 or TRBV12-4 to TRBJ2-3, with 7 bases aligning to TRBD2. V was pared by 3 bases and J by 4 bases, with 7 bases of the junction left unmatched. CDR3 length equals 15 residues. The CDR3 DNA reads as TGTGCCAGCAGTTTCTCCCTCGGACTAGCAGATACGCAGTATTTT. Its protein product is CASSFSLGLADTQYF.